This paragraph reports one T cell receptor (beta chain). Germline values: CDR1 SQVTM, CDR2 ANQGSEA. The trim removed 7 bases at V and 0 bases at J, leaving 5 bases unmatched. This CDR3 contains 14 residues. Per the study methods: Scientists estimated how many nucleated cells there were by amplifying reference gene primers. The table came from immunoSEQ multiplex PCR; TCRdb's copy has only in-frame clones and leaves some out. V, J and clone size are taken as reported in that table, and D and trimming were inferred from the DNA itself. Of under 200,000 clones listed, just under 90% are singletons. These data are taken from a study of blood T cell repertoires in COVID-19. Study information: Some COVID-19 samples were acute and others convalescent; all came from the United States, Italy and Spain. From T cells, B-cell-depleted T cells, or PBMCs came the material, which was cDNA or gDNA.

Followed longitudinally, the Seattle patients had been enrolled during active infection. The sequenced sample was peripheral blood. The sequence was collected from a woman in her seventies with COVID-19, enrolled during active disease. V gene TRBV29-1 combines with J gene TRBJ1-1; the match to TRBD1 covers 10 bases. The CDR3 DNA is TGCAGCGCTCGGACAGGGGGAGTGAACACTGAAGCTTTCTTT. Its translation is CSARTGGVNTEAFF.